This TCR beta chain was obtained from a study of T cells in Graves' hyperthyroidism and ophthalmopathy. For the study at large: Any treatment followed the collection of peripheral blood at initial diagnosis.

This clonotype has only a few counts. Its antigen is as yet unknown. General observations from the study: In blood, most of the thyroid clonotypes expanded above 0.001 were also present.

V lost 7 bases and J lost 4, with 17 bases in between. The V gene's germline CDR1 is MNHEY and CDR2 SVGEGT. The CDR3 is 14 residues long. The CDR3 regions of TCR beta were amplified from RNA transcripts. The HTBI primer set served for first-round RT-PCR of the TCR CDR3. A single record per CDR3 protein comes from TCRdb applying MiXCR to the multiplex PCR reads. The sample lists 490,000 or so distinct CDR3 sequences; roughly a sixth were seen once. A Clinical Activity Score of at least 3, a NOSPECS grade of at least 4 and a duration under 3 months were recorded in the ophthalmopathy patients. An approximately 9.4 ml volume of fresh peripheral blood provided the PBMCs.

The clonotype was recovered from a woman aged 25 to 39 with Graves' ophthalmopathy. Material for sequencing was blood. The gene calls are TRBV6-2 or TRBV6-3 and TRBJ2-7, with D possibly matching TRBD1 (5 bases). CDR3 sequence: CASKQTASSYEQYF. Here the CDR3 DNA reads TGTGCCAGCAAGCAGACAGCCAGTTCTTACGAGCAGTACTTC.